The T cell receptor (beta chain) described here comes from a study of circulating CD8 cells and anti-PD-1 response in melanoma. Study-level background: Nivolumab was given intravenously at 3 mg/kg every 2 weeks. Response groups: complete/partial responders versus stable/progressive non-responders. General study findings and limits: DNEG was most diverse; TIGIT repertoires were least diverse. Peptide assays on expanded sorted subsets replaced tumor-based reactivity testing.

The QIAseq Immune Repertoire TCR panel built the libraries from around 15 ng of total RNA. From the reads, TCRdb called clonotypes with MiXCR, one entry per CDR3 protein. The sample has approximately 1,000 distinct CDR3 sequences, about 6.3% seen once. This clonotype qualifies as large (0.1 to 1%). What it recognizes is unknown. The germline V gene has CDR1 KGHDR and CDR2 SFDVKD. Trimming removed 4 bases from V and 3 bases from J, with 17 bases in between. CDR3 length: 16 residues. From live CD3+CD8+TCRalphabeta+ cells, four PD-1 and/or TIGIT subsets were sorted. The chain is built from TRBV24-1 and TRBJ1-1; possible D gene TRBD1, 5 bases. This sequence originates from a human donor with melanoma. The source material was CD8+ T cells from PBMCs, sampled at baseline or after one month of anti-PD-1 therapy (not recorded which). CDR3 sequence: CATSDSSGGGYTEAFF. In DNA, the CDR3 is TGTGCCACCAGTGACAGTTCCGGGGGGGGTTACACTGAAGCTTTCTTT.